These 4 T cell receptor beta chains were sequenced from one sample in a study of monozygotic twins with inflammatory bowel disease. For each CDR3 protein, TCRdb gives one entry from its re-call of the 5' RACE reads, without DNA. The sample holds approximately 400,000 distinct CDR3 sequences. Material for sequencing was blood. The receptors come from a human donor with ulcerative colitis or Crohn's disease, or a healthy co-twin of an affected twin (not recorded which).

This chain connects TRBV30 to TRBJ2-1; as DNA is missing, the TRBD2 call by TCRdb cannot be tested. The CDR3 totals 18 residues. CDR1 is GTSNPN, CDR2 SVGIG, per germline (reference sequence). The CDR3 reads CAWSDLPMTSGRLNEQFF.

The chain links TRBV30 to TRBJ2-1. Germline V CDR1 and CDR2: GTSNPN, SVGIG (reference sequence). There are 11 residues in the CDR3. CDR3 sequence: CAWAEWDEQFF.

The chain couples TRBV19 to TRBJ2-5. The CDR3 is 13 amino acids. Germline V lookup: CDR1 LNHDA, CDR2 SQIVND (reference sequence). CDR3 in amino acids: CASKEINQETQYF. The full variable domain, its missing parts supplied by reference TRBV19 and TRBJ2-5, is DGGITQSPKYLFRKEGQNVTLSCEQNLNHDAMYWYRQDPGQGLRLIYYSQIVNDFQKGDIAEGYSVSREKKESFPLTVTSAQKNPTAFYLCASKEINQETQYFGPGTRLLVL.

The chain is built from TRBV6-1 and TRBJ1-2. Germline V lookup: CDR1 MNHNS, CDR2 SASEGT. The CDR3 sequence is 13 residues long. The CDR3 protein is CASDKYRSYGYTF.